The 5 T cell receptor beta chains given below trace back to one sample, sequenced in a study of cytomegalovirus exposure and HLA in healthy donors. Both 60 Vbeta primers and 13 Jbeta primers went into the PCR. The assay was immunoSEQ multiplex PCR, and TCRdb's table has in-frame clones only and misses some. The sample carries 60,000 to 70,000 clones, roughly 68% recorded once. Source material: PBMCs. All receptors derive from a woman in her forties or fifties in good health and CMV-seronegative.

For the CDR3, the DNA is TGTGCCAGCATCGAGGGGTGGACTAGCGGGAGCTCCTACAATGAGCAGTTCTTC. Its translation: CASIEGWTSGSSYNEQFF. The rearrangement uses TRBV7-2 and TRBJ2-1; 13 bases align to TRBD2. The CDR3 sequence is 18 residues long. Trimming at V came to 7 bases and at J to 0 bases, leaving 9 bases not matched to a gene. Germline V CDR1 and CDR2: SGHTA, FQGNSA.

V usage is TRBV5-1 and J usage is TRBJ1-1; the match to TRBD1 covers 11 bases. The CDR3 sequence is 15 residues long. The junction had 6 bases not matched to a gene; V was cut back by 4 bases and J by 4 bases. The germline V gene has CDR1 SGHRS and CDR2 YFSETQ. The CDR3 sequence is CASSPQGTGGTEAFF. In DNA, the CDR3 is TGCGCCAGCAGCCCTCAAGGGACAGGGGGCACTGAAGCTTTCTTT.

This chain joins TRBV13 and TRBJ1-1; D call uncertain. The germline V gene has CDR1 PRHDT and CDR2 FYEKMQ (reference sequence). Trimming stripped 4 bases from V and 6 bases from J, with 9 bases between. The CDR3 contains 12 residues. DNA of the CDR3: TGTGCCAGCAGCTCAGAGGACTCTGAAGCTTTCTTT. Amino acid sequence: CASSSEDSEAFF.

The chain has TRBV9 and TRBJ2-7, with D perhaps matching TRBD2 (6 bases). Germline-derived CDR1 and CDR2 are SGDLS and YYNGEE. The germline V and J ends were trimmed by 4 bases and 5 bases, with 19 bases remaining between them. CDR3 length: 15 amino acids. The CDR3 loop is CASSPSGVRLHEQYF. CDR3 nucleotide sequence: TGTGCCAGCAGCCCCTCGGGGGTTCGACTCCACGAGCAGTACTTC.

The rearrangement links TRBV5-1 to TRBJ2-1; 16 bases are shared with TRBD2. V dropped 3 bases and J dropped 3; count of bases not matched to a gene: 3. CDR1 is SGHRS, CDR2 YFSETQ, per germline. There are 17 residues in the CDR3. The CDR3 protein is CASSWGLAGGLYNEQFF. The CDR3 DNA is TGCGCCAGCAGCTGGGGACTAGCGGGAGGGCTCTACAATGAGCAGTTCTTC. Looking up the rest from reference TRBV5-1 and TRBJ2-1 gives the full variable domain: KAGVTQTPRYLIKTRGQQVTLSCSPISGHRSVSWYQQTPGQGLQFLFEYFSETQRNKGNFPGRFSGRQFSNSRSEMNVSTLELGDSALYLCASSWGLAGGLYNEQFFGPGTRLTVL.